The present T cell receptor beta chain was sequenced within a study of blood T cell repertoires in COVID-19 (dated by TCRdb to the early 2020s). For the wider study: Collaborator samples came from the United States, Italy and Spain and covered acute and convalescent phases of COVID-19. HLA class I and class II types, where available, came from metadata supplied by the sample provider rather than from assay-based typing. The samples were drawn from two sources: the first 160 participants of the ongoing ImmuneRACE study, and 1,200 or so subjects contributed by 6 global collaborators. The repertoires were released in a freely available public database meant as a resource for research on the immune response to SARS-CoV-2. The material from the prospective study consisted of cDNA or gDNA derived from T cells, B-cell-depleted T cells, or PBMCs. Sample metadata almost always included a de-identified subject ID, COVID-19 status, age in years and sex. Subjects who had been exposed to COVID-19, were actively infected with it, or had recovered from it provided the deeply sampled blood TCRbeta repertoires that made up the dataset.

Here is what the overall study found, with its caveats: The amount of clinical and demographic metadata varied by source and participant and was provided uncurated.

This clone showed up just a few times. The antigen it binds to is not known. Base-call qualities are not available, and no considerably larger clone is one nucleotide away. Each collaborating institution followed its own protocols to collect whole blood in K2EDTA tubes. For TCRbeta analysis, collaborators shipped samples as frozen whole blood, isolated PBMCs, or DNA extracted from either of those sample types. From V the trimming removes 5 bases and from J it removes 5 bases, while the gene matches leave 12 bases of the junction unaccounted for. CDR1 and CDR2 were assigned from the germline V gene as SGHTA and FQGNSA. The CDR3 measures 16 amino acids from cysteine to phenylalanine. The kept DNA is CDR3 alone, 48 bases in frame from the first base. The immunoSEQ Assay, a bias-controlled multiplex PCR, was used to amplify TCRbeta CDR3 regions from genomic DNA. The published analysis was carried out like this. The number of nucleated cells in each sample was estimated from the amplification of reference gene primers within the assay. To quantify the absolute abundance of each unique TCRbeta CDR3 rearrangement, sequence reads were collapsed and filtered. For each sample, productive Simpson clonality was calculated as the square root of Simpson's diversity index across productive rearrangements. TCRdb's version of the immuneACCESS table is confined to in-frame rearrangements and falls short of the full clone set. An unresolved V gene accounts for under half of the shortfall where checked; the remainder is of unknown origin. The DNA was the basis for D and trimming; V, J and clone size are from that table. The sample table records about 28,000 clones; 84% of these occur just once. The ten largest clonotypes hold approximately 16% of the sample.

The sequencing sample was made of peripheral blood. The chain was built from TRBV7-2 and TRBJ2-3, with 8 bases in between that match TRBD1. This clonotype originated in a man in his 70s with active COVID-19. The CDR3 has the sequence CASSPTIGQGRDTQYF. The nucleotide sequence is TGTGCCAGCAGCCCCACCATCGGACAGGGTAGAGATACGCAGTATTTT.